These T cell receptor beta chains were read from a single sample in a study of cytomegalovirus exposure and HLA in healthy donors. Some clones are missing from TCRdb's copy, which holds only in-frame ones; the method was immunoSEQ multiplex PCR. The sample records about 180,000 clones, about 77% being singletons. The sample comprised PBMCs. Every receptor here comes from a man aged 25-45 years in good health and CMV-seronegative. Each CDR3 is given with its conserved first and last residue. Fields, in order: V gene, clone size, D gene, J gene, CDR3 DNA, CDR3 protein. D genes are given only for firm matches. The size field is filled for only some rows; it gives once, few, many or a size class.

TRBV9	.	TRBD1	TRBJ2-7	TGTGCCAGCAGCGTGGGACAGGGGGCGGTCTACGAGCAGTACTTC	CASSVGQGAVYEQYF
TRBV28	.	.	TRBJ1-4	TGTGCCAGCATCGGACAGTGGAATGAAAAACTGTTTTTT	CASIGQWNEKLFF
TRBV9	once	.	TRBJ2-7	TGTGCCAGCAGCGTAGGACCGCAGGGTGGGGACTACGAGCAGTACTTC	CASSVGPQGGDYEQYF
TRBV23-1	.	TRBD2	TRBJ2-3	TGCGCCAGCAGCCTGGGACTACGCCTCGCAGATACGCAGTATTTT	CASSLGLRLADTQYF
TRBV7-9	.	.	TRBJ1-3	TGTGCCAGCAGCTTAGGACTCAGTTACACCATATATTTT	CASSLGLSYTIYF
TRBV9	.	.	TRBJ2-3	TGTGCCAGCAGCCCGGGGGATACGCAGTATTTT	CASSPGDTQYF
TRBV6-5	.	TRBD1	TRBJ2-1	TGTGCCAGCAGTTACAGGACAGGCGATGAGCAGTTCTTC	CASSYRTGDEQFF
TRBV7-2	once	.	TRBJ1-1	TGTGCCAGCAGCGGAGGGGTTGTCACTGAAGCTTTCTTT	CASSGGVVTEAFF
TRBV5-1	.	.	TRBJ2-1	TGCGCCAGCAGCTTGAGGGGGGGAACTTACAATGAGCAGTTCTTC	CASSLRGGTYNEQFF
TRBV27	.	TRBD1	TRBJ1-2	TGTGCCAGCAGTTTCAAGACAGGGCCTGACTATGGCTACACCTTC	CASSFKTGPDYGYTF
TRBV28	few	.	TRBJ1-4	TGTGCCAGCAGTCTACAGAAACCTGGGGGGTTGTTTTTT	CASSLQKPGGLFF
TRBV15	.	.	TRBJ2-5	TGTGCCACCAGATATAGCGTCGGCGGTCGAGAGACCCAGTACTTC	CATRYSVGGRETQYF
TRBV5-1	.	.	TRBJ1-1	TGCGCCAGCAGCTCGCCAACCGGTCCATTAGAAGCTTTCTTT	CASSSPTGPLEAFF
TRBV28	.	.	TRBJ2-6	TGTGCCAGCAGGGGGAGGTCTGGGGCCAACGTCCTGACTTTC	CASRGRSGANVLTF
TRBV9	.	TRBD1	TRBJ1-2	TGTGCCAGCAGCGTAGCTACACAGGGGATTAACTATGGCTACACCTTC	CASSVATQGINYGYTF
TRBV15	once	TRBD2	TRBJ2-1	TGTGCCACCAGCAGAGTCCTAGCGGGAGGGGACAATGAGCAGTTCTTC	CATSRVLAGGDNEQFF
TRBV15	.	.	TRBJ1-4	TGTGCCACCAGCAGACGTTCCGTGATGCCAGGGGTAGAAAAACTGTTTTTT	CATSRRSVMPGVEKLFF
TRBV19	.	TRBD1	TRBJ1-1	TGTGCCAGTGACGACAGGGGCACTGAAGCTTTCTTT	CASDDRGTEAFF
TRBV7-2	.	TRBD2	TRBJ2-7	TGTGCCAGCAGCTCTACTAGCGGGAGTTACGAGCAGTACTTC	CASSSTSGSYEQYF
TRBV7-8	.	.	TRBJ2-7	TGTGCCAGCAGCCCAGGGGCGGACTCCTCCTACGAGCAGTACTTC	CASSPGADSSYEQYF
TRBV11-3	.	TRBD1	TRBJ1-1	TGTGCCAGCAGCTTCTCCGGGACAGGGGGGGCAGTAGCTTTCTTT	CASSFSGTGGAVAFF
TRBV2	once	.	TRBJ2-1	TGTGCCAGCGAGGGTGGGGACAATGAGCAGTTCTTC	CASEGGDNEQFF
TRBV28	.	TRBD1	TRBJ2-7	TGTGCCAGCAGAAAGCTGACCGGGACAGTCTACGAGCAGTACTTC	CASRKLTGTVYEQYF
TRBV28	.	TRBD1	TRBJ1-6	TGTGCCAGCAGTTCGACAGGGGGGACTTCACCCCTCCACTTT	CASSSTGGTSPLHF
TRBV20-1	.	.	TRBJ2-1	TGCAGTGCCGCTACGAGTGAGCAGTTCTTC	CSAATSEQFF
TRBV7-9	.	TRBD1	TRBJ1-6	TGTGCCAGCAGCCCAGAACGGGACAGCCAAGCATCCCTCCACTTT	CASSPERDSQASLHF